This paragraph reports one T cell receptor (beta chain). What this receptor recognizes is not known. No per-base quality is available; no much larger clone lies one base away. From a lookup of the germline V gene, CDR1 and CDR2 are SGHRS and YFSETQ. The V end gives up 5 bases and the J end 1 base, leaving 9 bases in the junction not matched to a gene. From the cysteine up to the phenylalanine, the CDR3 has a length of 17 residues. Of all the DNA, just the CDR3 is kept, 51 bases in frame from base 1. Library generation was performed with the immunoSEQ multiplex PCR assay. DNA from the cultured, isolated CD4+ T cells was subjected to TCR beta CDR3 sequencing. The source study handled its data this way. Non-productive TCR sequences were removed, reads were trimmed to the CDR3 region, and CDR3s of at least 7 amino acids were retained. Antigen-specific clonotypes were identified using the MANAFEST web app by comparison of expansion in peptide wells against reference cultures. Positive clones required FDR<0.05 expansion versus reference and all other wells, odds ratio above 5, and frequency above 0.1% in two replicate wells. Clonotypes significantly expanded in SARS-CoV-2 spike wells and in at least one common cold coronavirus spike condition were defined as cross-reactive. CDR3 similarity was assessed by Levenshtein distance using the stringdist R package, and unrooted trees were constructed with ape in R 3.6.1. This is the immuneACCESS table as TCRdb keeps it, with only in-frame sequences that have V and J called. A part of the clones is gone; compared with another copy, unresolved V genes explain less than half, and the rest is unexplained. The DNA was the basis for D and trimming; V, J and clone size are from that table. This sample has more than 20,000 clones in its table, and around four fifths of those were observed once. The top ten clones comprise roughly 8% of the sample.

These data are taken from a study of vaccination effects on CD4 cells after COVID-19 (dated by TCRdb to 2021 to 2024). Describing the broader study: Post-vaccine samples across the study were collected a median of 72 days after the second dose, with a range of 14 to 241. SARS-CoV-2 spike-specific CD4+ TCR repertoires from before and after mRNA vaccination were compared in COVID-19 convalescent patients and in infection-naive vaccine recipients. Cultures from other donors in the study were sequenced using the Oncomine TCR Beta short-read assay on an Illumina iSeq 100. A total of around eleven COVID-19 convalescent patients and a handful of SARS-CoV-2-naive healthy vaccine recipients were included in the full study. Broader findings and caveats from the paper: Among healthy vaccine recipients, nearly all vaccine-induced clones were SARS-CoV-2 mono-reactive, and just 1 of 255 was cross-reactive with common cold coronaviruses. Both infection-induced and vaccine-induced clones contracted markedly at late post-vaccination timepoints, which is consistent with waning T cell responses. Only a small number of convalescent patients were included, and no early post-infection timepoints were available, which limited the study.

To identify antigen-specific CD4+ T cell clonotypes by their expansion, the ViraFEST assay first stimulated PBMC with viral peptide pools and then applied TCR sequencing. After approximately eleven days of culture, CD4+ T cells were isolated with the EasySep CD4+ T cell isolation kit. Two doses of either the BNT162b2 or the mRNA-1273 mRNA SARS-CoV-2 vaccine were administered to participants. None of the healthy vaccine recipients had a prior SARS-CoV-2 infection, which was confirmed by nucleocapsid antibody tests that came back negative both before and after vaccination. Each well held roughly 2.2 million PBMC cultured in IMDM containing approximately 5% human AB serum, 8 to 10 IU/ml IL-2 and gentamicin, along with 8 to 10 ug/ml peptides. Half of the culture medium was replaced with fresh IL-2-containing medium on days 3 and 7. Unless noted otherwise, every peptide stimulation condition was cultured in triplicate wells. PBMC were separated from whole blood using Ficoll-Paque Plus gradient centrifugation and were then either cryopreserved at -140C or used fresh. The overlapping peptide pools covered the spike proteins of SARS-CoV-2 and of the common cold coronaviruses HCoV-NL63, HCoV-OC43 and HCoV-229E. Genomic DNA was extracted from cultured CD4+ T cells with the QIAamp micro DNA kit.

The TCR comes from a human donor who received a COVID-19 vaccine. Here the sequenced sample was CD4+ T cells from PBMCs cultured with SARS-CoV-2 spike peptides, taken after COVID-19 vaccination. In the paper's terms, the cell subset or site label means: SARS-CoV-2 spike overlapping peptide pool stimulation. The chain is encoded by TRBV5-1 joined to TRBJ2-7, with TRBD2 identical over 13 junction bases. The bases are TGCGCCAGCAGACGGACTAGCGGGAGCGGGGGGTCCTACGAGCAGTACTTC. It codes for CASRRTSGSGGSYEQYF.